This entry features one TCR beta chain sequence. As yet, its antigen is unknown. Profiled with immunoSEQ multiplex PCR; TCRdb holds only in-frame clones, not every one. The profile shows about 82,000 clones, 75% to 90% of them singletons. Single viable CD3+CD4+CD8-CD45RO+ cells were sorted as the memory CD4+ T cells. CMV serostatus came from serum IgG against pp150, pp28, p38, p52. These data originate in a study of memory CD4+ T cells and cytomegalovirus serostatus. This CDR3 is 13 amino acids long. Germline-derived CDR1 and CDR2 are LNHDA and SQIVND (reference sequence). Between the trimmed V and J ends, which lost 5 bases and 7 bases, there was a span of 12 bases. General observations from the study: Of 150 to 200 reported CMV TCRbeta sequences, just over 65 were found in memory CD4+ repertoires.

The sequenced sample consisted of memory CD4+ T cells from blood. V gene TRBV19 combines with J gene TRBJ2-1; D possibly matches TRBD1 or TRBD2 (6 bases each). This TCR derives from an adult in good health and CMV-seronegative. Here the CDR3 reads CASSEGGPNEQFF. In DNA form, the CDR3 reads TGTGCCAGTAGTGAAGGGGGGCCTAATGAGCAGTTCTTC.